These 13 T cell receptor beta chains originate from one sample sequenced in a study of CD8 T cells in Susac syndrome. Random hexamers served to reverse transcribe roughly 0.45 to 1 ug RNA. TCRdb re-derived calls from the immunoSEQ multiplex PCR reads in MiXCR, one entry per CDR3 protein. The sample includes 95,000 to 150,000 distinct CDR3 sequences, roughly 95% of them seen just once. The source material was CD4+ T cells from PBMCs. These receptors all stem from a human donor with Susac syndrome.

This clonotype was observed once. V gene TRBV5-6 combines with J gene TRBJ1-1, with 9 positions matching TRBD1. This CDR3 contains 13 residues. Unmatched junction bases numbered 6, after V lost 5 bases and J lost 7 bases. Germline CDR1 is SGHDT and CDR2 is YYEEEE. The CDR3: CASRGDRGYEAFF. CDR3 nucleotide sequence: TGTGCCAGCAGGGGTGACAGGGGGTATGAAGCTTTCTTT.

The rearrangement links TRBV29-1 to TRBJ2-3; 7 positions match TRBD2. V was pared by 3 bases and J by 3 bases, with 6 bases of the junction left unmatched. CDR3 size: 14 residues. Germline-derived CDR1 and CDR2 are SQVTM and ANQGSEA. CDR3 bases: TGCAGCGTTGAGGGGGGGAGTAGGACAGATACGCAGTATTTT. This encodes CSVEGGSRTDTQYF.

The chain is built from TRBV15 and TRBJ2-1; possibly TRBD1 for D (6 bases). The CDR3 extends over 12 amino acids. V shed 1 base and J shed 10 bases, with 8 bases lying between them. Germline assignment: CDR1 LNHNV and CDR2 YYDKDF (reference sequence). For the CDR3, the DNA is TGTGCCACCAGCAGAGCTACAGGGGAGCAGTTCTTC. The encoded protein is CATSRATGEQFF.

The chain employs TRBV28 and TRBJ2-7, with a tentative D call TRBD1 (6 bases). V was trimmed by 6 bases and J by 4 bases, leaving 19 bases between them. Germline lookup yields CDR1 MDHEN and CDR2 SYDVKM. CDR3 length equals 15 residues. CDR3 in DNA: TGTGCCAGCAGCCCCCCCGGGACAAGCTTTTACGAGCAGTACTTC. Translated: CASSPPGTSFYEQYF.

The V gene is TRBV5-1, the J gene TRBJ2-5; D tentatively reads TRBD1 or TRBD2 (6 bases each). Germline V gene sequence: CDR1 SGHRS, CDR2 YFSETQ. V lost 4 bases and J 5 bases, leaving 27 bases between the germline ends. The CDR3 is 18 residues long. CDR3 coding DNA: TGCGCCAGCAGCACGGGACATAGCGGATTGGGGCTTGGGGAGACCCAGTACTTC. Its translation is CASSTGHSGLGLGETQYF.

V and J are TRBV4-2 and TRBJ1-2; TRBD1 is a possible D gene (5 bases). CDR1 LGHNA and CDR2 YNFKEQ come from the germline V gene. V was trimmed by 0 bases and J by 0 bases, leaving 11 bases between them. The CDR3 has 16 amino acids. The CDR3: CASSQEGTQANYGYTF. The DNA of the CDR3 is TGTGCCAGCAGCCAAGAGGGGACGCAAGCTAACTATGGCTACACCTTC.

The rearrangement uses TRBV30 and TRBJ1-2; a weak D match, TRBD1 (6 bases). The length of the CDR3 is 12 residues. V lost 5 bases and J 3 bases, leaving 10 bases between the germline ends. Looked up from germline, CDR1 is GTSNPN and CDR2 is SVGIG (reference sequence). This CDR3 reads CAWASGDYGYTF. For the CDR3, the DNA is TGTGCCTGGGCCTCAGGGGACTATGGCTACACCTTC.

The chain combines TRBV29-1 with TRBJ1-2; TRBD1 matches 10 bases. The CDR3 has 14 amino acids. Trimming removed 5 bases from V and 8 bases from J; junction bases left unmatched: 11. The V gene's germline CDR1 is SQVTM and CDR2 ANQGSEA. DNA of the CDR3: TGCAGCGTTACTAACCTCGGACAGGGGGGAGGCTACACCTTC. Its translation is CSVTNLGQGGGYTF.

The V call is TRBV27, the J call TRBJ2-5; 14 bases agree with TRBD2. J lost 4 bases, V lost 1 base, and 2 bases had no gene match. The CDR3 extends over 16 amino acids. CDR1 and CDR2 (germline): MNHEY, SMNVEV (reference sequence). CDR3 sequence reads: CASSLLGLAGGETQYF. The CDR3 bases are TGTGCCAGCAGTTTATTAGGACTAGCGGGAGGAGAGACCCAGTACTTC.

V usage is TRBV6-5 and J usage is TRBJ1-2; 8 bases map to TRBD1. The germline gives CDR1 MNHEY, CDR2 SVGAGI. Trimming cost V 5 bases and J 5 bases; bases outside gene matches: 7. This CDR3 is built from 14 residues. CDR3 bases: TGTGCCAGCAGTCGCGGACAGGGCGGATATGGCTACACCTTC. Amino acid sequence: CASSRGQGGYGYTF.

The CDR3: CASSRMDRPANYGYTF. The CDR3 region has the DNA TGTGCCAGCAGCCGAATGGACAGGCCCGCTAACTATGGCTACACCTTC. The chain joins TRBV12-3 or TRBV12-4 to TRBJ1-2, with 7 bases aligning to TRBD1. V shed 6 bases, J shed 0 bases, and the junction held 10 bases outside the gene matches. The CDR3 totals 16 residues.

The V gene is TRBV5-1, the J gene TRBJ2-2; maybe TRBD1 (6 bases). This CDR3 region has 15 residues. V gave up 2 bases and J gave up 0 bases, with 8 bases separating them. The germline V gene has CDR1 SGHRS and CDR2 YFSETQ. CDR3 region: CASSLGTTNTGELFF. CDR3 coding DNA: TGCGCCAGCAGCTTAGGGACAACGAACACCGGGGAGCTGTTTTTT.

The chain uses TRBV20-1 and TRBJ1-1, with D tentatively TRBD1 (6 bases). Germline CDR1 reads DFQATT; CDR2 reads SNEGSKA (reference sequence). The CDR3 runs 14 residues. Trimming took 3 bases from V and 6 from J, leaving 17 bases between them. For the CDR3, the DNA is TGCAGTGCTAGGAAGGCACAGGGAAACCCTGAAGCTTTCTTT. It translates to CSARKAQGNPEAFF.